The TCR beta chain under discussion was sequenced for a study of T-cell reconstitution after alpha-beta-depleted transplantation in children. Molecular barcoding with unique molecular identifiers was used for the TCRbeta library. TCRdb reanalysed the PCR reads using MiXCR and keeps one entry per CDR3 protein. The top ten clones hold around two fifths of a sample with nearly 350,000 distinct CDR3 sequences, 15% to 20% of them seen once. Study results and limitations: Expanded graft clones, several hundred of them, were reportedly the source of alpha-beta T cells about two months after transplant. From surviving recipient T cells and thymic progenitors came the high day-60 TCRbeta diversity observed in some patients.

This clonotype was recorded once. Its antigen is unknown. The CDR3 length is 16 residues. The V end was cut by 4 bases, the J end by 4 bases, with 18 bases between. This clonotype was sampled from a male patient between 2 and 9 years old who had a stem cell transplant for acute lymphoblastic leukemia, so the T cells may come from the graft donor. The source material was PBMCs, mostly from graft donor cells, sampled 360 days after TCRalphabeta/CD19-depleted stem cell transplant. The J gene is TRBJ2-3, the V gene TRBV12-3 or TRBV12-4; D tentatively fits TRBD1 or TRBD2 (6 bases each). DNA of the CDR3: TGTGCCAGCAGTTCGACAGGATCCGGAGGGTCAGATACGCAGTATTTT. Encoded protein: CASSSTGSGGSDTQYF.